The 15 T cell receptor beta chains listed next were all sequenced from one sample in a study of blood T cells in healthy people across ages. Together with a sample-barcoded 5' primer, a J-beta primer mix was included in a second PCR lasting roughly 7 to 11 cycles. TCRdb redid the calling of the 5' RACE reads with MiXCR, one entry per CDR3 protein. This table has under 850,000 distinct CDR3 sequences, about 34% appearing once. Material: blood. The source of these receptors is a man aged 18-30 years in good health.

In its sample, this clonotype was seen a few times. This chain's CDR3 is CSVVTLTDTQYF. DNA for the CDR3: TGCAGCGTTGTGACGCTCACAGATACGCAGTATTTT. The J gene is TRBJ2-3, the V gene TRBV29-1; D call uncertain. With 4 bases removed from V and 2 bases from J, the gap between germline ends came to 7 bases. Germline CDR1 reads SQVTM; CDR2 reads ANQGSEA. The CDR3 extends over 12 amino acids.

The chain joins TRBV20-1 to TRBJ2-7; D is ambiguous. Trimming removed 3 bases at V and 4 bases at J, with 13 bases between. The CDR3 has 13 amino acids. CDR1 DFQATT and CDR2 SNEGSKA come from the germline V gene (reference sequence). This CDR3 reads CSASSPGQYEQYF. CDR3 nucleotides: TGCAGTGCTAGCTCCCCGGGTCAATACGAGCAGTACTTC.

The rearrangement links TRBV14 to TRBJ1-5, with a possible D match to TRBD1 (5 bases). V lost 3 bases and J 4 bases, leaving 10 bases between the germline ends. The CDR3 runs 14 residues. Germline V gives CDR1 SGHDN, CDR2 FVKESK. Written as DNA, the CDR3 is TGTGCCAGCAGCCATGGGGCAGAGAATCAGCCCCAGCATTTT. Its protein is CASSHGAENQPQHF. Together with reference TRBV14 and TRBJ1-5, the CDR3 gives the full variable domain: EAGVTQFPSHSVIEKGQTVTLRCDPISGHDNLYWYRRVMGKEIKFLLHFVKESKQDESGMPNNRFLAERTGGTYSTLKVQPAELEDSGVYFCASSHGAENQPQHFGDGTRLSIL.

The chain combines TRBV20-1 with TRBJ1-4; TRBD1 is a possible D gene (6 bases). Per the germline V gene, CDR1 is DFQATT and CDR2 is SNEGSKA (reference sequence). The CDR3 covers 15 residues. V lost 0 bases and J 14 bases, leaving 22 bases between the germline ends. The CDR3 sequence: CSARDMGGGGGGLFF. The CDR3 DNA sequence: TGCAGTGCTAGAGATATGGGCGGAGGGGGGGGCGGCCTGTTTTTT.

The chain combines TRBV5-6 with TRBJ2-5; 8 positions match TRBD1. The germline CDR1 and CDR2 sequences are SGHDT and YYEEEE. This CDR3 comprises 16 residues. V shed 2 bases, J shed 4 bases, and the junction held 10 bases outside the gene matches. CDR3 protein: CASSFRPETGAETQYF. The CDR3, as DNA: TGTGCCAGCAGCTTCCGCCCAGAGACAGGGGCAGAGACCCAGTACTTC.

Comments on this clonotype: With a much larger clone just one base away, this may be a read error. This chain links TRBV27 with TRBJ2-5; TRBD2 matches 7 bases. The J call may be wrong; the DNA end is better matched by TRBJ2-7. There are 13 residues in the CDR3. The germline CDR1 and CDR2 sequences are MNHEY and SMNVEV (reference sequence). The CDR3 DNA reads as TGTGCCAGCATAGGTCGGGAGGCTAACGAGCAGTACTTC. Translation: CASIGREANEQYF.

This clonotype was picked up a small number of times. The gene calls are TRBV7-3 and TRBJ2-1; 8 bases fit TRBD2. With 1 base clipped from V and 7 bases from J, the junction kept 15 bases outside the gene matches. The CDR3 spans 18 residues. In germline, CDR1 is SGHTA, CDR2 FQGTGA. The CDR3 DNA reads as TGTGCCAGCAGCTTAAAGCGCCCCGGGGGGGGTTCTAGTAATGAGCAGTTCTTC. Its protein product is CASSLKRPGGGSSNEQFF.

This clonotype occurred a few times. This chain uses TRBV24-1 with TRBJ2-3; D is undetermined. V was clipped by 0 bases and J by 4 bases, with 7 bases between them. Germline lookup yields CDR1 KGHDR and CDR2 SFDVKD. The CDR3 consists of 14 residues. The CDR3 reads CATSDLWRADTQYF. The CDR3 bases are TGTGCCACCAGTGATTTGTGGAGAGCAGATACGCAGTATTTT.

This clonotype was found a few times. This chain links TRBV20-1 with TRBJ2-7; D possibly corresponds to TRBD1 (5 bases). This CDR3 region has 12 residues. Germline V gives CDR1 DFQATT, CDR2 SNEGSKA (reference sequence). The ends were cut back, 1 base at V and 9 bases at J, with 13 bases in the middle. As DNA, the CDR3 is TGCAGTGCTAGAGCCCAACAGGTACCGCAGTACTTC. This gives the protein CSARAQQVPQYF.

In regard to this clonotype: A read error may produce the germline difference seen at one junction end. J is TRBJ2-3 and V is TRBV3-1, with D possibly matching TRBD2 (5 bases). Germline CDR1 reads LGHDT; CDR2 reads YNNKEL (reference sequence). The CDR3 consists of 16 residues. The CDR3 DNA sequence: TGTGCCAGCGGCCAAGATGGCGTCACTACGGGGGATACGCAGTATTTT. Amino acid sequence: CASGQDGVTTGDTQYF.

Ten or more counts support this clonotype. The chain combines TRBV7-9 with TRBJ2-5; D is unclear. Germline V gives CDR1 SEHNR, CDR2 FQNEAQ (reference sequence). Trimming shortened V by 4 bases and J by 5 bases, and 8 bases separated the two germline ends. The CDR3 sequence is 12 residues long. This CDR3 is CASSYTRETQYF. CDR3 bases: TGTGCCAGCAGCTACACAAGGGAGACCCAGTACTTC.

This clonotype has at least ten counts. The V gene is TRBV12-3 or TRBV12-4, the J gene TRBJ2-3; 8 positions match TRBD2. The CDR3 sequence is 15 residues long. Trimming cost V 6 bases and J 5 bases; bases outside gene matches: 10. The CDR3 bases are TGTGCCAGCAGCTTACCGGGACTAGGTGTAGATACGCAGTATTTT. Translated, it gives CASSLPGLGVDTQYF.

V is TRBV12-3 or TRBV12-4 and J is TRBJ1-5, with 10 bases fitting TRBD1. The length of the CDR3 is 17 residues. The V gene end was trimmed by 3 bases and the J gene end by 7 bases; junction bases not matched to a gene: 12. DNA of the CDR3: TGTGCCAGCAGTTTGGGGACAGGGGCGGTCCGGGCCCAGCCCCAGCATTTT. Translated: CASSLGTGAVRAQPQHF.

This clonotype was observed a few times. The rearrangement links TRBV10-3 to TRBJ2-7; D is unclear. Trimming took 7 bases from V and 4 from J, leaving 5 bases between them. CDR3 length: 10 residues. Germline V gene lookup returns CDR1 ENHRY and CDR2 SYGVKD. Written as DNA, the CDR3 is TGTGCCATCATGGGGTACGAGCAGTACTTC. Protein product: CAIMGYEQYF.

To note about this clonotype: One end of the junction fails to match germline, which may point to a read error. J is TRBJ2-3 and V is TRBV4-1; TRBD1 is a possible D gene (6 bases). CDR1 is MGHRA, CDR2 YSYEKL, per germline. The CDR3 is made up of 12 amino acids. The CDR3 here is CSSSQWDKAQYF. CDR3 sequence (DNA): TGCTCCAGCAGCCAGTGGGACAAGGCCCAGTATTTT.